This entry lists 8 T cell receptor beta chains sequenced from one sample in a study of T cell clones after liver transplantation. Generated by immunoSEQ multiplex PCR, the TCRdb table keeps only in-frame clones and is missing some. Among 90,000 to 120,000 clones listed, around four fifths were seen once. The sample here was CD4+ T cells from blood, taken before liver transplant. All receptors come from a human donor who received a liver transplant.

This chain uses TRBV7-9 with TRBJ1-5; perhaps TRBD1 as D (6 bases). CDR1 and CDR2 from the germline V gene are SEHNR and FQNEAQ (reference sequence). The length of the CDR3 is 14 residues. Between the trimmed V and J ends, which lost 7 bases and 3 bases, there was a span of 13 bases. Here the CDR3 reads CASTLGQNNQPQHF. The CDR3 nucleotides are TGTGCCAGCACCCTTGGACAGAACAATCAGCCCCAGCATTTT.

This clone has only a few counts. This sequence joins TRBV4-3 and TRBJ2-3, with D perhaps matching TRBD2 (6 bases). CDR3 length: 16 amino acids. The V gene's germline CDR1 is LGHNA and CDR2 YSLEER. Trimming pared 2 bases from V and 5 bases from J, leaving 17 bases between. The CDR3 spells CASSQSEAGRRDTQYF. The CDR3 DNA is TGCGCCAGCAGCCAAAGTGAGGCGGGGCGCCGAGATACGCAGTATTTT.

The chain uses TRBV12-1 and TRBJ2-1; the table names TRBD2, a call not compared with the DNA. TRBV12-1 corresponds to a pseudogene. This CDR3 spans 20 amino acids. The CDR3 sequence is CASSFRLTSGGASSYNEQFF. CDR3 nucleotides: TGTGCCAGCAGCTTCCGACTGACTAGCGGGGGGGCGAGCTCCTACAATGAGCAGTTCTTC.

This CDR3 reads CASSQGGRAYSNQPQHF. The CDR3 DNA is TGCGCCAGCAGCCAAGGCGGCAGGGCATATAGCAATCAGCCCCAGCATTTT. The chain carries TRBV4-1 and TRBJ1-5; D perhaps matches TRBD1 (5 bases). The CDR3 is 17 residues long. The germline V and J ends were trimmed by 1 base and 0 bases, with 13 bases remaining between them. Germline assignment: CDR1 MGHRA and CDR2 YSYEKL.

The chain couples TRBV2 to TRBJ1-5; tentatively, D is TRBD1 (5 bases). Germline lookup yields CDR1 SNHLY and CDR2 FYNNEI. The CDR3 extends over 14 amino acids. V was cut by 4 bases and J by 2 bases, with 9 bases left in between. The CDR3 spells CASSAPGGNQPQHF. The CDR3, as DNA: TGTGCCAGCAGTGCCCCGGGGGGCAATCAGCCCCAGCATTTT.

The chain has TRBV19 and TRBJ2-2; tentatively, D is TRBD2 (6 bases). CDR3 length equals 14 residues. The germline gives CDR1 LNHDA, CDR2 SQIVND (reference sequence). Trimming took off 3 bases at V and 7 bases at J, with 12 bases between the two ends. CDR3 protein: CASSIQGGGGELFF. In DNA form, the CDR3 reads TGTGCCAGTAGTATCCAGGGAGGTGGCGGGGAGCTGTTTTTT.

The rearrangement uses TRBV6-6 and TRBJ2-3, with no clear D. Trimming pared 4 bases from V and 5 bases from J, leaving 4 bases between. Germline V gene lookup returns CDR1 MNHNY and CDR2 SVGAGI (reference sequence). This CDR3 region has 11 residues. CDR3 region: CASSSEDTQYF. DNA of the CDR3: TGTGCCAGCAGTTCTGAAGATACGCAGTATTTT.

This chain joins TRBV7-2 and TRBJ1-3; D is undetermined. V shed 1 base and J shed 0 bases, with 1 base lying between them. There are 13 residues in the CDR3. Germline V gives CDR1 SGHTA, CDR2 FQGNSA. The CDR3 here is CASSLGSGNTIYF. CDR3 DNA sequence: TGTGCCAGCAGCTTAGGCTCTGGAAACACCATATATTTT.